The sequence of this T cell receptor beta chain was determined in a study of T cells in Graves' hyperthyroidism and ophthalmopathy. Overall study results and limits: The majority of expanded thyroid clonotypes above 0.001 also appeared in blood. A 13 V-J model separated ophthalmopathy from stable hyperthyroidism.

Turning to this clonotype: Antigen unknown.

Uncontrolled infection, other autoimmune disease, pregnancy or lactation excluded patients. Fresh peripheral blood, around 9.5 ml, yielded the PBMCs. Authors of the study amplified TCR beta CDR3 regions from RNA transcripts. Carried out on the TCR CDR3, a first-round RT-PCR used the HTBI primer set. TCRdb processed the multiplex PCR reads anew with MiXCR; each CDR3 protein has one entry. The sample contains approximately 400,000 distinct CDR3 sequences, around 18% of which appear only once. Sequencing was done on a sample of blood. This TCR was recovered from a man aged 18-30 years with Graves' ophthalmopathy.

CDR3 loop: CATSRWAGGLETQYF. The CDR3 nucleotides read TGTGCCACCAGCCGGTGGGCGGGGGGGCTGGAGACCCAGTACTTC. The rearrangement uses TRBV15 and TRBJ2-5; 9 bases line up with TRBD2. Germline CDR1 is LNHNV and CDR2 is YYDKDF (reference sequence). The CDR3 has 15 amino acids. V was pared by 5 bases and J by 5 bases, with 9 bases of the junction left unmatched.